These T cell receptor beta chains were read from a single sample in a study of long-term antiretroviral therapy in people with HIV. The data were produced by immunoSEQ multiplex PCR, yet TCRdb's version contains in-frame clones alone and is incomplete. This sample carries fewer than 30,000 clones, approximately 86% of them seen once, and the ten largest clones take 4.5% to 5.5%. The material was unsorted PBMCs, obtained more than 2.6 years after starting antiretroviral therapy. The receptors originated from a man in his forties with HIV. The CDR3 runs from the conserved cysteine through the conserved F or W. A D gene is named only where the DNA matches it firmly. Not all rows give a size; the values are once, few, many and, for expanded clones, a class.

CDR3nt	CDR3aa	j_gene	v_gene	d_gene	abundance
TGTGCCAGCAGTTACCTCCGGGAGCCCCAGCATTTT	CASSYLREPQHF	TRBJ1-5	TRBV27	-	-
TGTGCCAGCAGCTTAGTAGCTAGCGGGGGGAACTCCTACGAGCAGTACTTC	CASSLVASGGNSYEQYF	TRBJ2-7	TRBV11-1	TRBD2	-
TGTGCCACCCAGAGTCTGGAGGACTATGGCTACACCTTC	CATQSLEDYGYTF	TRBJ1-2	TRBV19	-	few
TGTGCCAACAGTAGCGGGAGTTCTGGGGCCAACGTCCTGACTTTC	CANSSGSSGANVLTF	TRBJ2-6	TRBV6-1	TRBD2	-
TGCAGCGTTGAGGGTTGGGGCTACACCTTC	CSVEGWGYTF	TRBJ1-2	TRBV29-1	-	few
TGTGCCAGCAGCCGCCGGGACAGGGGTGAACGGCAGCCCCAGCATTTT	CASSRRDRGERQPQHF	TRBJ1-5	TRBV4-2	TRBD1	-
TGTGCCAGTAGCTCGGGGGGGGGCAGAGCTGAAGCTTTCTTT	CASSSGGGRAEAFF	TRBJ1-1	TRBV19	-	-
TGTGCCAGCAGTGGGACTAGCGTAGATACGCAGTATTTT	CASSGTSVDTQYF	TRBJ2-3	TRBV6-1	TRBD2	-
TGTGCCAGCTCACCACGCCCAGCGGCAGGGTGGGAGACCCAGTACTTC	CASSPRPAAGWETQYF	TRBJ2-5	TRBV18	-	-
TGTGCCATCAGTGGGGGGAGGGATTGGGGAACAGATACGCAGTATTTT	CAISGGRDWGTDTQYF	TRBJ2-3	TRBV10-3	TRBD2	-
TGCGCCAGCAGCCAAAGTCTTAGGGGCGGGAATGAAAAACTGTTTTTT	CASSQSLRGGNEKLFF	TRBJ1-4	TRBV4-3	-	-
TGTGCCAGCAGCGCGGGAGGGGGTAGTAATGAAAAACTGTTTTTT	CASSAGGGSNEKLFF	TRBJ1-4	TRBV28	-	-
TGTGCCAGCTCACCCCAGCGACAGCTCAGTACGGCAACTAATGAAAAACTGTTTTTT	CASSPQRQLSTATNEKLFF	TRBJ1-4	TRBV18	-	-
TGTGCCAGCAGTGGCCTAGCCAAAAACATTCAGTACTTC	CASSGLAKNIQYF	TRBJ2-4	TRBV28	-	-
TGCGCCAGCAGCTCGGGGGACAGGGGCTACGAGCAGTACTTC	CASSSGDRGYEQYF	TRBJ2-7	TRBV5-1	TRBD1	-
TGTGCCAGTAGTATAGCGGGCAGGGGGCTATGGGAGCAGTACTTC	CASSIAGRGLWEQYF	TRBJ2-7	TRBV19	TRBD1	-
TGTGCCAGTAGTCCACCCCCGGGAGGGGTTAATTCACCCCTCCACTTT	CASSPPPGGVNSPLHF	TRBJ1-6	TRBV19	-	few
TGTGCCAGCCGTGGGGTCGGGGGCACTCGAAAGACCCAGTACTTC	CASRGVGGTRKTQYF	TRBJ2-5	TRBV6-4	-	-
TGTGCCAGCAGTTACGAGTTAGCGGGGGCAGACACTGAAGCTTTCTTT	CASSYELAGADTEAFF	TRBJ1-1	TRBV6-5	-	once
TGTGCCATCAGCCTCGCGGGAGCTCGGGACAATGAGCAGTTCTTC	CAISLAGARDNEQFF	TRBJ2-1	TRBV10-3	TRBD2	-
TGTGCCAGCAGCTGGGGAGGGGTTGAAGCTTTCTTT	CASSWGGVEAFF	TRBJ1-1	TRBV11-1	-	-
TGCGCCAGCAGCCAAGAGGGAAACAGGGTCTATGGCTACACCTTC	CASSQEGNRVYGYTF	TRBJ1-2	TRBV4-1	-	once
TGTGCCAGCAGTTACTCAGGGAGCTCTGGAAACACCATATATTTT	CASSYSGSSGNTIYF	TRBJ1-3	TRBV6-5	-	-
TGTGCCAGCAGCTCCACAGGGCCCACCGGGGAGCTGTTTTTT	CASSSTGPTGELFF	TRBJ2-2	TRBV7-9	-	-
TGTGCCAGCAGCACCCCCGCAGGGTCTGGAAACACCATATATTTT	CASSTPAGSGNTIYF	TRBJ1-3	TRBV5-6	-	-
TGTGCCTGGAGTCCCGCCTACTACGAGCAGTACTTC	CAWSPAYYEQYF	TRBJ2-7	TRBV30	-	-
TGTGCCAGCAGTTCAGTCACGGGATCCTACGAGCAGTACTTC	CASSSVTGSYEQYF	TRBJ2-7	TRBV27	-	once
TGTGCCACCAGCAGAGATGTGGGACGAAAGTTCTTC	CATSRDVGRKFF	TRBJ2-1	TRBV15	-	-
TGTGCCAGCAGCGAGAACAGGCAGGACTATGGCTACACCTTC	CASSENRQDYGYTF	TRBJ1-2	TRBV7-2	-	few
TGTGCCAGCAGCCCTGAGGGGGGGGACAGCATGTACGAGCAGTACTTC	CASSPEGGDSMYEQYF	TRBJ2-7	TRBV7-9	-	once
TGCACCCTCGGCCTGGGCACCGGGGAGCTGTTTTTT	CTLGLGTGELFF	TRBJ2-2	TRBV29-1	-	-
TGTGCCAGCAGCTTAGGGGACAGAAGCACAGATACGCAGTATTTT	CASSLGDRSTDTQYF	TRBJ2-3	TRBV7-9	TRBD1	-
TGTGCCAGCAGCTTAGCGTTTGACAGTAATTCACCCCTCCACTTT	CASSLAFDSNSPLHF	TRBJ1-6	TRBV7-9	-	-
TGTGCCAGCAGTCCTCGGGTTTCCTACGAGCAGTACTTC	CASSPRVSYEQYF	TRBJ2-7	TRBV27	-	-
TGTGCCAGCAGTCGGGATTGGAGATCCTACGAGCAGTACTTC	CASSRDWRSYEQYF	TRBJ2-7	TRBV5-4	-	-
TGCGCCAGCAGCCATCCGGAACGGCGGGGCGAGACCCAGTACTTC	CASSHPERRGETQYF	TRBJ2-5	TRBV4-1	-	-
TGTGCCAGCAGTGGGGCCGGGACTAACTATGGCTACACCTTC	CASSGAGTNYGYTF	TRBJ1-2	TRBV6-1	-	-
TGTGCCAGCAGTGGCTGGGGGCGGTGGCAGCCCCAGCATTTT	CASSGWGRWQPQHF	TRBJ1-5	TRBV6-4	-	-
TGTGCCAGCAGCTTAGCTTTGGGGGACGCGGTAGAGCAGTACTTC	CASSLALGDAVEQYF	TRBJ2-7	TRBV11-2	-	-
TGCGCCAGCAGCCAAGGCCTGAACCTCCGGCCAATGAACACTGAAGCTTTCTTT	CASSQGLNLRPMNTEAFF	TRBJ1-1	TRBV4-3	-	-
TGTGCCAGTAGTGAGTTTGGCACCTCCTACGAGCAGTACTTC	CASSEFGTSYEQYF	TRBJ2-7	TRBV19	-	-
TGTGCCAGTAGTATATTCGGGGTACACACCATGAACACTGAAGCTTTCTTT	CASSIFGVHTMNTEAFF	TRBJ1-1	TRBV19	-	-
TGTGCCAGCTGGGCCAAGACAGATACGCAGTATTTT	CASWAKTDTQYF	TRBJ2-3	TRBV28	-	-
TGTGCCAGCTCACGAGGGACAGGTGAACAGGGCTACACCTTC	CASSRGTGEQGYTF	TRBJ1-2	TRBV18	TRBD1	-
TGCGCCAGCAGCTCGGGACTAGCGGGCTACGAGCAGTACTTC	CASSSGLAGYEQYF	TRBJ2-7	TRBV5-1	TRBD2	-
TGTGCCAGCAGGAGGAGACCGGGCAATCAGCCCCAGCATTTT	CASRRRPGNQPQHF	TRBJ1-5	TRBV6-5	-	once
TGTGCCAGCAGTAAGAGGGGTATTAGCACAGATACGCAGTATTTT	CASSKRGISTDTQYF	TRBJ2-3	TRBV25-1	-	-
TGCACCAGCAGCCAGGCGGGGGGCGGTGGATACGAGCAGTACTTC	CTSSQAGGGGYEQYF	TRBJ2-7	TRBV1	-	-
TGTGCCAGCTCACCAGGGCCGCGGGGTCAGCCCCAGCATTTT	CASSPGPRGQPQHF	TRBJ1-5	TRBV18	-	-
TGTGCCAGCAGCTCCTCAGGGCGGAAGCAGTACTTC	CASSSSGRKQYF	TRBJ2-7	TRBV11-2	-	-